The T cell receptor beta chain described here comes from a study of cytomegalovirus exposure and HLA in healthy donors. Study results and caveats: As was reported, the classifier diagnosed cytomegalovirus status with high specificity and sensitivity. Cytomegalovirus association was listed for 164 TCR beta chains.

The CDR3 totals 12 residues. V shed 6 bases and J shed 6 bases, with 12 bases lying between them. Germline CDR1 is MNHEY and CDR2 is SMNVEV (reference sequence). Primers: 60 Vbeta forward and 13 Jbeta reverse. Generated by immunoSEQ multiplex PCR, the TCRdb table keeps only in-frame clones and is missing some. The sample has some 59,000 clones, roughly 85% seen once. In regard to this clone: Its specificity is unknown.

The chain recombines TRBV27 with TRBJ2-7, with a possible D match to TRBD2 (5 bases). The sequenced sample consisted of PBMCs. The TCR originated in a woman younger than 35 in good health and CMV-seronegative. The DNA of the CDR3 is TGTGCCAGCAGAGCTAGCTGGAGCGAGCAGTACTTC. It encodes CASRASWSEQYF.